This TCR beta chain was profiled in a study of human T cells and chemical hapten exposure. The CDR3 runs 16 residues. The germline V gene encodes CDR1 KGHSH and CDR2 LQKENI. V shed 3 bases, J shed 0 bases, and the junction held 1 base outside the gene matches. RNA extraction used unfractionated whole blood as the source of total RNA. It was the library that attached unique molecular identifiers to individual cDNA molecules. TCRdb reprocessed the reads with MiXCR, giving one entry per CDR3 protein. The repertoire has around 120,000 distinct CDR3 sequences, approximately 9.3% of them found once; the top ten carry over 1.1%. Study-level findings and limits: No alteration of TCRs above 1 in 1000 frequency was seen with DPC sensitization.

As regards this clonotype: Its specificity is unknown.

This chain connects TRBV18 to TRBJ1-6, with 8 positions matching TRBD1. The sequence was obtained from a human donor in good health. Some clones in this sample may be carry-over from other donors' samples. The material sequenced was whole blood. This CDR3 reads CASSPTGVSYNSPLHF. In nucleotides, the CDR3 is TGTGCCAGCTCACCGACAGGGGTCTCCTATAATTCACCCCTCCACTTT.